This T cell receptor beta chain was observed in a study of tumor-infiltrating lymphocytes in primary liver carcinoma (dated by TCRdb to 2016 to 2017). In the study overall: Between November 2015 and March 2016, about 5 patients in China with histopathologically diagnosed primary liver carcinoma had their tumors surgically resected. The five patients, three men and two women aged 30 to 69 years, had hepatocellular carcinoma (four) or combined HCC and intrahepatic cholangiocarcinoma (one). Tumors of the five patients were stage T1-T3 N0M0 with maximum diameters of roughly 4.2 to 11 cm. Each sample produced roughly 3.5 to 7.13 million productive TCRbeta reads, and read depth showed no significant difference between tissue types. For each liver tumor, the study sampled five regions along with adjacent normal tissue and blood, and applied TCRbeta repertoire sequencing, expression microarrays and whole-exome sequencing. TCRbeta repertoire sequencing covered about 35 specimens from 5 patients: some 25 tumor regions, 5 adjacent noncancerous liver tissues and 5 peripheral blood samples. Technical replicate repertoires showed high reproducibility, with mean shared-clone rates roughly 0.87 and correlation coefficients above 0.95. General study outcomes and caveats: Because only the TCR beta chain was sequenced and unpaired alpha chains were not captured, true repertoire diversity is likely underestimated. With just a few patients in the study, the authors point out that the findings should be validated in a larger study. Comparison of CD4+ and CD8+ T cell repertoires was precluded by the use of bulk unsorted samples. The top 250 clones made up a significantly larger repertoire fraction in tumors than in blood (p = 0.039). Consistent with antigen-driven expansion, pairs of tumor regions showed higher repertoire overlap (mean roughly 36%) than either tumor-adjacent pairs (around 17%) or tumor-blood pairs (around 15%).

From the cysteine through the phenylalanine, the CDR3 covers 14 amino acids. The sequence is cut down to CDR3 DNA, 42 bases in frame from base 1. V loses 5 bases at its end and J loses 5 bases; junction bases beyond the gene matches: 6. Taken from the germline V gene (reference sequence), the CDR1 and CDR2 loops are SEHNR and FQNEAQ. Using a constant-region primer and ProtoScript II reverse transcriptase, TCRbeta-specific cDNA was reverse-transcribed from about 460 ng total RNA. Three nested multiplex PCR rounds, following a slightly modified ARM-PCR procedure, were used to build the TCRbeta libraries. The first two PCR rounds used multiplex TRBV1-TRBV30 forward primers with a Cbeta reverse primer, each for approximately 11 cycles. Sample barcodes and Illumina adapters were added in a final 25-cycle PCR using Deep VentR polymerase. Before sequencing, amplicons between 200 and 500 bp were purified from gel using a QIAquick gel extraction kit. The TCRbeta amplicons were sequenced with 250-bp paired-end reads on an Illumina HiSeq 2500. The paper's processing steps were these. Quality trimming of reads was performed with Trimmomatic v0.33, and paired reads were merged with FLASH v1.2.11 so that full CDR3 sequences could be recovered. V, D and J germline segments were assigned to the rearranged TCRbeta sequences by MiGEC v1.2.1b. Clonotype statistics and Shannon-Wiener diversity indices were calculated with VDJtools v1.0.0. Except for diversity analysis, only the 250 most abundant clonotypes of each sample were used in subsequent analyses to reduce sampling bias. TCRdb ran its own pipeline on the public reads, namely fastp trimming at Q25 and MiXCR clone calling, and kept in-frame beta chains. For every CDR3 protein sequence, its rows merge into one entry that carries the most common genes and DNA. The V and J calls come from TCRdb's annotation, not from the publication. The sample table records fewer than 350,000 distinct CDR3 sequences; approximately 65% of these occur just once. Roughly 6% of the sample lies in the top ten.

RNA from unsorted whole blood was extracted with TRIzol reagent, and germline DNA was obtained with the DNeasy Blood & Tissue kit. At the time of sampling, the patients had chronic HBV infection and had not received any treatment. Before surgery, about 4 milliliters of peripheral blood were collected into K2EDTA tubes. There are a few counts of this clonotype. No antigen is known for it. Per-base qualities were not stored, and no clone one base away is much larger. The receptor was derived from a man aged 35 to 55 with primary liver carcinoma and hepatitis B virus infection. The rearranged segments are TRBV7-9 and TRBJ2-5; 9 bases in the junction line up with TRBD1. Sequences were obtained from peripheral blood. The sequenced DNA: TGTGCCAGCAGCCACCGGGACAGGGTTGAGACCCAGTACTTC. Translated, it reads CASSHRDRVETQYF.